This is a list of T cell receptor beta chains from one sample in a study of blood T cells in healthy people across ages. TCRdb independently ran MiXCR on the 5' RACE reads; one entry per CDR3 protein. The table lists roughly 1.6 million distinct CDR3 sequences, almost 35% of them singletons, with approximately 10% in the top ten. The source material was blood. All receptors come from a woman aged 25 to 39 in good health. The CDR3 runs from the conserved cysteine through the conserved F or W. The order of the fields is clone size, V gene, D gene, J gene, CDR3 DNA, CDR3 protein. The D gene is left open where the match is weak. A row's size may be missing; if present it is once, few, many or a size class.

-,TRBV3-1,-,TRBJ2-7,TGTGCCAGCGGCCAGCTGGGCCCCTACGAGCAGTACTTC,CASGQLGPYEQYF
few,TRBV5-5,TRBD2,TRBJ2-5,TGTGCCAGCAGCCTTCCTCTTGGACTAGCGCTACGTGAGGGGTGGGAGACCCAGTACTTC,CASSLPLGLALREGWETQYF
-,TRBV20-1,-,TRBJ2-2,TGCAGTGCTAGAGCCCAGTACGCGACGAACACCGGGGAGCTGTTTTTT,CSARAQYATNTGELFF
many,TRBV6-2/TRBV6-3,TRBD1,TRBJ1-2,TGTGCCAGCAGAGCCCGGACAGGGGGCGCAAATGGCTACACCTTC,CASRARTGGANGYTF
-,TRBV20-1,-,TRBJ1-1,TGCAGTGCTAGAGATCCACCCACAGGGAACTCGGAAGCTTTCTTT,CSARDPPTGNSEAFF
few,TRBV15,-,TRBJ2-5,TGTGCCACCAGCAGAGTTGGCTCCTACCAAGAGACCCAGTACTTC,CATSRVGSYQETQYF
-,TRBV5-1,TRBD2,TRBJ2-1,TGCGCCAGCAGCTTGGCCCCGTCTAGCGGGAGGAGGGCCTACAATGAGCAGTTCTTC,CASSLAPSSGRRAYNEQFF
-,TRBV7-9,-,TRBJ1-2,TGTGCCAGCAGCCGGGGGGGACATGGCTACACCTTC,CASSRGGHGYTF
few,TRBV5-5,TRBD1,TRBJ2-3,TGTGCCAGCAGCTTGGCGCCTCACAGGGGGAGCACAGATACGCAGTATTTT,CASSLAPHRGSTDTQYF
-,TRBV20-1,-,TRBJ1-2,TGCAGTGCTAGAGGGACCCAAAACTATGGCTACACCTTC,CSARGTQNYGYTF
many,TRBV4-1,-,TRBJ2-1,TGCGCCAGCTCCTCGGGGGCCTCATCCTACAATGAGCAGTTCTTC,CASSSGASSYNEQFF
few,TRBV6-2/TRBV6-3,TRBD2,TRBJ2-1,TGTGCCAGCAGCCGGGGAGGGGAGGCTGAGCAGTTCTTC,CASSRGGEAEQFF
few,TRBV12-5,TRBD2,TRBJ2-1,TGTGCTAGTGGTTTTAGCGGGGGCTTCTACAATGAGCAGTTCTTC,CASGFSGGFYNEQFF
many,TRBV20-1,-,TRBJ2-7,TGCAGTGCTAGTGCGGAGTCCTACGAGCAGTACTTC,CSASAESYEQYF
-,TRBV7-9,-,TRBJ1-2,TGTGCCAACAGCTCATCTAACAGGGAAAGCTATGGCTACACCTTC,CANSSSNRESYGYTF
-,TRBV6-5,-,TRBJ1-2,TGTGCCAGCAGTTCTCAAATTGGGACTCATGGCTACACCTTC,CASSSQIGTHGYTF
-,TRBV20-1,-,TRBJ2-5,TGCAGTGCGAGCGACAGGAGCGCTTTAGAGACCCAGTACTTC,CSASDRSALETQYF
few,TRBV5-8,TRBD1,TRBJ2-3,TGTGCCAGCAGTTACGGACAGGGGGTGGATACGCAGTATTTT,CASSYGQGVDTQYF
-,TRBV20-1,-,TRBJ2-2,TGCAGTGCTAGACGAGGGGGGGTTGGGAGGAACACCGGGGAGCTGTTTTTT,CSARRGGVGRNTGELFF
-,TRBV2,-,TRBJ2-7,TGTGCCAGCAGTGATCTGAAGCCAGCGGCCAACGAGCAGTACTTC,CASSDLKPAANEQYF
few,TRBV20-1,TRBD2,TRBJ2-3,TGCAGTGCTAGTCCGTCTAGCGGCACTAGCACAGATACGCAGTATTTT,CSASPSSGTSTDTQYF
many,TRBV5-1,-,TRBJ2-5,TGTGCCAGCAGCTTGCGGAAAGAGACCCAGTACTTC,CASSLRKETQYF
few,TRBV9,-,TRBJ1-2,TGTGCCAGCAGCGTAGATGCGAGGGCAGCTATTGGCTACACCTTC,CASSVDARAAIGYTF
-,TRBV29-1,-,TRBJ2-5,TGCAGCGTTGAACTAGCAAGGGTAGGAGAGACCCAGTACTTC,CSVELARVGETQYF
many,TRBV6-8,TRBD1,TRBJ1-6,TGTGCCAGCAACCAGGACAGGAATGGAAATTCACCCCTCCACTTT,CASNQDRNGNSPLHF
-,TRBV20-1,-,TRBJ2-5,TGCAGTGCTCCAAGGGAAAGGGTCCTTAAAGAGACCCAGTACTTC,CSAPRERVLKETQYF
-,TRBV20-1,TRBD2,TRBJ2-3,TGCAGTGCCATAGGGGGGAGCGGGGGGTTTGGAGATACGCAGTATTTT,CSAIGGSGGFGDTQYF
-,TRBV29-1,-,TRBJ2-1,TGCAGCGTTGTAACGGGGTTTGACAATGAGCAGTTCTTC,CSVVTGFDNEQFF
few,TRBV20-1,TRBD2,TRBJ2-1,TGCAGTGCCAGAAGTGTGGGCGGGAGGAGAGTTGAGCAGTTCTTC,CSARSVGGRRVEQFF
few,TRBV6-6,-,TRBJ2-6,TGTGCCAGCAGGGACGAGTGGTCCGGGGCCAACGTCCTGACTTTC,CASRDEWSGANVLTF
few,TRBV29-1,TRBD1,TRBJ1-2,TGCAGCGTTGGGGACAGGCCCCCCTATGGCTACACCTTC,CSVGDRPPYGYTF
-,TRBV24-1,-,TRBJ2-1,TGTGCCACCAGTGAAGCACACTTCTCCTACAATGAGCAGTTCTTC,CATSEAHFSYNEQFF
few,TRBV9,TRBD1,TRBJ2-5,TGTGCCAGCAGCGCCCCGGGACAGGGCTCTTCGGAGACCCAGTACTTC,CASSAPGQGSSETQYF
-,TRBV6-5,-,TRBJ1-3,TGTGCCAGCAGGCGAGGAAACACCATATATTTT,CASRRGNTIYF
-,TRBV6-5,TRBD2,TRBJ2-5,TGTGCCAGCAGTTCCGCTCTAGCGGGAGTCCATTCGATCCAAGAGACCCAGTACTTC,CASSSALAGVHSIQETQYF
-,TRBV20-1,-,TRBJ2-7,TGCAGTGCTCCCCCAGTCAATACCTACGAGCAGTACTTC,CSAPPVNTYEQYF
-,TRBV20-1,TRBD2,TRBJ2-3,TGCAGTGCTAAACCTATGAAAGGGACTAGCGGGGCAGGTACGCAGTATTTT,CSAKPMKGTSGAGTQYF
few,TRBV10-3,TRBD2,TRBJ2-3,TGTGCCATCAGTGAGCCCCTAACCGGGACTAGCAATCGGGCTAGCACAGATACGCAGTATTTT,CAISEPLTGTSNRASTDTQYF
-,TRBV29-1,TRBD2,TRBJ2-5,TGCAGCGTCGGTTCCCGAAGGACTAGCGGTATGGAGACCCAGTACTTC,CSVGSRRTSGMETQYF
few,TRBV10-3,-,TRBJ2-1,TGTGCCATCAGTGCACTAGTGGATGAGCAGTTCTTC,CAISALVDEQFF